The present T cell receptor beta chain was sequenced within a study of blood T cell repertoires in COVID-19. Germline CDR1 and CDR2: GTSNPN and SVGIG (reference sequence). This CDR3 is built from 15 residues. With 4 bases removed from V and 5 bases from J, the gap between germline ends came to 20 bases. The method was immunoSEQ multiplex PCR; TCRdb's version includes in-frame clones alone and lacks a portion of them. The repertoire has 140,000 to 150,000 clones, 80% to 90% of them found once; the top ten carry around 8%. This receptor was identified in a woman in her fifties or sixties with COVID-19, enrolled during active disease. Sequenced material: peripheral blood. V gene TRBV30 combines with J gene TRBJ1-1; D may be TRBD1 (5 bases). In DNA form, the CDR3 reads TGTGCCTGGAAGGGAGGGGTTGGTAGGGGAACTGAAGCTTTCTTT. Its protein product is CAWKGGVGRGTEAFF.